These 14 T cell receptor beta chains share one sample of origin, sequenced in a study of T-cell reconstitution after alpha-beta-depleted transplantation in children. Unique molecular identifiers were used to barcode this TCRbeta library. MiXCR was run by TCRdb on the PCR reads, yielding one entry per CDR3 protein. The sample lists more than 200,000 distinct CDR3 sequences; under 30% were seen once. The specimen comprised PBMCs, mostly from graft donor cells, sampled 360 days after TCRalphabeta/CD19-depleted stem cell transplant. Source of these receptors: a female patient younger than 10 who had a stem cell transplant for congenital amegakaryocytic thrombocytopenia, so the T cells may come from the graft donor.

The V gene is TRBV6-1, the J gene TRBJ2-7; D possibly uses TRBD1 or TRBD2 (5 bases each). Trimming pared 6 bases from V and 6 bases from J, leaving 21 bases between. The CDR3 totals 15 residues. The germline CDR1 and CDR2 sequences are MNHNS and SASEGT. The DNA for the CDR3 is TGTGCCAGCAGGGCGCCGGAAGGGACGCCGGGCGAGCAGTACTTC. It encodes CASRAPEGTPGEQYF.

In this sample, this clonotype turned up a few times. V and J are TRBV10-3 and TRBJ2-2; possible D gene TRBD2, 5 bases. V gave up 6 bases and J gave up 2 bases, with 22 bases separating them. The CDR3 totals 18 residues. Germline V lookup: CDR1 ENHRY, CDR2 SYGVKD. In DNA, the CDR3 is TGTGCCATCAGGAGGGCCCCCGGGTTTGGCATTAACACCGGGGAGCTGTTTTTT. Its translation: CAIRRAPGFGINTGELFF.

V and J are TRBV3-1 and TRBJ2-2; TRBD1 is a possible D gene (6 bases). Looked up from germline, CDR1 is LGHDT and CDR2 is YNNKEL (reference sequence). The V end was cut by 7 bases, the J end by 4 bases, with 16 bases between. The CDR3 is 15 amino acids. The CDR3 loop reads CASTLDRPFTGELFF. In DNA form, the CDR3 reads TGTGCCAGCACCCTGGACAGACCCTTCACCGGGGAGCTGTTTTTT.

There are a few counts of this clonotype. This rearrangement joins TRBV10-3 to TRBJ2-1; no definite D call. Germline V gene sequence: CDR1 ENHRY, CDR2 SYGVKD. Trimming stripped 8 bases from V and 1 base from J, with 9 bases between. This CDR3 comprises 13 residues. The CDR3 here is CAIGAESYNEQFF. The CDR3 DNA follows: TGTGCCATCGGCGCAGAGTCCTACAATGAGCAGTTCTTC.

The chain links TRBV4-2 to TRBJ2-3; 9 nucleotides align to TRBD2. Germline V gene sequence: CDR1 LGHNA, CDR2 YNFKEQ. This CDR3 has 18 amino acids. The V gene end was trimmed by 3 bases and the J gene end by 2 bases; junction bases not matched to a gene: 12. As DNA, the CDR3 is TGTGCCAGCAGCCAGTTAATCCAGACTAGCGGTTTCACAGATACGCAGTATTTT. Protein: CASSQLIQTSGFTDTQYF.

This clonotype was recorded many times. The V and J genes are TRBV5-1 and TRBJ2-1, with a weak D call TRBD2 (5 bases). CDR3 length equals 14 residues. CDR1 and CDR2 from the germline V gene are SGHRS and YFSETQ. V was clipped by 2 bases and J by 7 bases, with 13 bases between them. The CDR3 bases are TGCGCCAGCAGCTTAATGACGCCGGGGAATGAGCAGTTCTTC. The encoded protein is CASSLMTPGNEQFF.

The rearrangement links TRBV20-1 to TRBJ2-1, with TRBD2 identical over 10 bases. Trimming cost V 1 base and J 2 bases; bases outside gene matches: 5. CDR1 is DFQATT, CDR2 SNEGSKA, per germline (reference sequence). The CDR3 runs to 16 residues. The CDR3 loop reads CSARGPSGRTYNEQFF. CDR3 nucleotide sequence: TGCAGTGCTAGAGGCCCTAGCGGGAGAACCTACAATGAGCAGTTCTTC.

The chain links TRBV6-5 to TRBJ2-1; no firm D call. V was pared by 0 bases and J by 4 bases, with 7 bases between. This CDR3 region has 14 residues. CDR1 and CDR2 from the germline V gene are MNHEY and SVGAGI. The CDR3, as DNA: TGTGCCAGCAGTTACTCGGCCCGGTACAATGAGCAGTTCTTC. This sequence encodes CASSYSARYNEQFF.

This clonotype turned up a few times. The rearrangement uses TRBV5-1 and TRBJ2-5; TRBD2 matches 8 bases. Germline V gives CDR1 SGHRS, CDR2 YFSETQ. J gave up 5 bases and V 6 bases, and 12 bases lay outside the gene matches. The CDR3 runs 15 residues. In DNA form, the CDR3 reads TGCGCCAGCACGCCGGGAGGGTACCCACGGGAGACCCAGTACTTC. Translating it yields CASTPGGYPRETQYF.

This clonotype was counted between two and nine times. The gene calls are TRBV7-9 and TRBJ1-2, with D possibly matching TRBD1 (5 bases). This CDR3 spans 12 amino acids. Trimming shortened V by 4 bases and J by 8 bases, and 11 bases separated the two germline ends. From germline, CDR1 is SEHNR and CDR2 FQNEAQ (reference sequence). The CDR3 bases are TGTGCCAGCAGCTCGCAGGGAGACGGCTACACCTTC. It specifies CASSSQGDGYTF.

CDR3 residues: CASTLGTVELFF. The CDR3 nucleotides read TGTGCCAGCACGCTGGGGACAGTTGAGCTGTTTTTT. The genes are TRBV12-3 or TRBV12-4 and TRBJ2-2, with TRBD1 matching over 7 bases. V was pared by 7 bases and J by 11 bases, with 7 bases of the junction left unmatched. There are 12 residues in the CDR3.

V gene TRBV29-1 combines with J gene TRBJ1-1, with TRBD1 matching 7 bases. CDR3 length equals 14 residues. Germline assignment: CDR1 SQVTM and CDR2 ANQGSEA. Trimming at V came to 3 bases and at J to 5 bases, leaving 9 bases not matched to a gene. Here the CDR3 DNA reads TGCAGCGTTGAGCTCAGGGGGTGGTCAACTGAAGCTTTCTTT. Translating it yields CSVELRGWSTEAFF.

V usage is TRBV12-3 or TRBV12-4 and J usage is TRBJ2-5, with a possible D match to TRBD2 (6 bases). The CDR3 contains 14 residues. Trimming removed 2 bases at V and 3 bases at J, with 10 bases between. CDR3 amino acids: CASSLSGVKETQYF. DNA of the CDR3: TGTGCCAGCAGTTTATCGGGGGTTAAAGAGACCCAGTACTTC.

At least ten counts were recorded for this clonotype. The chain recombines TRBV29-1 with TRBJ2-5; D call uncertain. The V end was cut by 6 bases, the J end by 2 bases, with 4 bases between. Per the germline V gene, CDR1 is SQVTM and CDR2 is ANQGSEA. The CDR3 spans 10 residues. The DNA for the CDR3 is TGCAGCGTGACGCAAGAGACCCAGTACTTC. This sequence encodes CSVTQETQYF.